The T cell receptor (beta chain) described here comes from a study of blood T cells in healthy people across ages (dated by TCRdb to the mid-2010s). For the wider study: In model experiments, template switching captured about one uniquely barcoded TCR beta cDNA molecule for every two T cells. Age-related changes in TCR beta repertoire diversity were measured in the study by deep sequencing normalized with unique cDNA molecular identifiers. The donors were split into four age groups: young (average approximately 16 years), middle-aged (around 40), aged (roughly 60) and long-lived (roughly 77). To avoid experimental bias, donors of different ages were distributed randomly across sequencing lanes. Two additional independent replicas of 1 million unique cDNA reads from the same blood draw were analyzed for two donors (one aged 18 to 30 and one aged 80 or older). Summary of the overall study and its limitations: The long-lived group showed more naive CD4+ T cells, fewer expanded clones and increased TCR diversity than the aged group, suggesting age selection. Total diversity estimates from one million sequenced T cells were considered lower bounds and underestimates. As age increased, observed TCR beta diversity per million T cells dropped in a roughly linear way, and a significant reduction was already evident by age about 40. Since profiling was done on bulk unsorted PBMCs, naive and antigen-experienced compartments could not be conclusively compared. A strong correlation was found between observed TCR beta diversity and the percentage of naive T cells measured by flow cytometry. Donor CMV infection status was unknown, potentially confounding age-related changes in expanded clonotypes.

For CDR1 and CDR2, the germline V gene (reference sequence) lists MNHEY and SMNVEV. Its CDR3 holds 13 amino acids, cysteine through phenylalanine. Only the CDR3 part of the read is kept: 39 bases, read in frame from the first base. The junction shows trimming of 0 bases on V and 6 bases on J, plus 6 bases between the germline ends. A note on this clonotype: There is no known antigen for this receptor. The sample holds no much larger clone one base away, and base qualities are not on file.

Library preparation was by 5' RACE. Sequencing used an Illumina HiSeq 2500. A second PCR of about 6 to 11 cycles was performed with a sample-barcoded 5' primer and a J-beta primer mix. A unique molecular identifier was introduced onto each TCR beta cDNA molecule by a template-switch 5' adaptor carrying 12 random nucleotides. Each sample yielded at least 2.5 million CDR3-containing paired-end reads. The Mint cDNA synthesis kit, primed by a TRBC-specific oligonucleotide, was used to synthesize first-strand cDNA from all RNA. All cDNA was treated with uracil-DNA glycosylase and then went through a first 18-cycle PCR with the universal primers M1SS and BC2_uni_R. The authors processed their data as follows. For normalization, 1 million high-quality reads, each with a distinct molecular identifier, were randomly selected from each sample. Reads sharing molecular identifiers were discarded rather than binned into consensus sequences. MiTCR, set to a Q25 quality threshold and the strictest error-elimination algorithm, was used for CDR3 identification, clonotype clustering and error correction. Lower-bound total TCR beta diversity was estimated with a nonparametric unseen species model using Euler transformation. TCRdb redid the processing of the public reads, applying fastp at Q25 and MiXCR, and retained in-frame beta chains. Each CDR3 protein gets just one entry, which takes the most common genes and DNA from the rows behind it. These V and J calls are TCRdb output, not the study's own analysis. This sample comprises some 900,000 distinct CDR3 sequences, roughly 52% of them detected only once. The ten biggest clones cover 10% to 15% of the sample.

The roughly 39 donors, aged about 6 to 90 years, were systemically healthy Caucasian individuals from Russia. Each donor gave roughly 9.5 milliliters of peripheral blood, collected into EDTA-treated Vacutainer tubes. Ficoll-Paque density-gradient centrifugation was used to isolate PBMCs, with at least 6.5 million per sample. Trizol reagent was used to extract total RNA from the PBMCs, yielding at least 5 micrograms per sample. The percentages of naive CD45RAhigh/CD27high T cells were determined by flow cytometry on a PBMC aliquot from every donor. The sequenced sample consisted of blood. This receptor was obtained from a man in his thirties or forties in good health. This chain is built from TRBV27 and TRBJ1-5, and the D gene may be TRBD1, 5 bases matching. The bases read TGTGCCAGCAGTTTATCGGGGCCTCAGCCCCAGCATTTT. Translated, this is CASSLSGPQPQHF.